Listed here are 8 T cell receptor beta chains from one sample, sequenced in a study of beta chain features in type 1 diabetes. Sequencing targeted expressed TCRB transcripts, as all isolated RNA had been reverse transcribed. Repertoires were generated with immunoSEQ multiplex PCR, while TCRdb's copy carries only in-frame clones and drops some. The sample yields some 150,000 clones, less than 9% seen once. Sequencing was carried out using central memory CD4+ T cells from blood. These receptors were collected from a woman in her thirties in good health.

This clone was seen ten or more times. The rearrangement uses TRBV15 and TRBJ2-1; the match to TRBD2 covers 7 bases. Trimming at V came to 3 bases and at J to 2 bases, leaving 4 bases not matched to a gene. Germline lookup yields CDR1 LNHNV and CDR2 YYDKDF (reference sequence). The CDR3 is 15 residues long. The CDR3: CATSRAGETYNEQFF. The CDR3 DNA is TGTGCCACCAGCAGGGCGGGGGAAACCTACAATGAGCAGTTCTTC.

This clone appeared a few times. The V and J genes are TRBV2 and TRBJ1-2; possibly TRBD1 for D (5 bases). CDR1 and CDR2 (germline): SNHLY, FYNNEI. Trimming took off 3 bases at V and 5 bases at J, with 7 bases between the two ends. This CDR3 is 12 amino acids long. The CDR3, as DNA: TGTGCCAGCAGTGAGCAGGGATATGGCTACACCTTC. Encoded protein: CASSEQGYGYTF.

This clone was counted ten times or more. The genes are TRBV10-3 and TRBJ2-1, with 8 bases lining up with TRBD2. The CDR3 covers 14 residues. Germline lookup yields CDR1 ENHRY and CDR2 SYGVKD. V was pared by 4 bases and J by 8 bases, with 7 bases of the junction left unmatched. CDR3 nucleotide sequence: TGTGCCATCAGTGCCCGGGAGGGAACAGATGAGCAGTTCTTC. Translated, it gives CAISAREGTDEQFF.

Only a few counts were recorded for this clone. DNA of the CDR3: TGCAGCGTTCCGCACTCACAGGGGGGCTATGGCTACACCTTC. It is translated as CSVPHSQGGYGYTF. The chain uses TRBV29-1 and TRBJ1-2, with 8 bases that match TRBD1. The CDR3 spans 14 residues. Germline V gene lookup returns CDR1 SQVTM and CDR2 ANQGSEA. Germline trimming cut 5 bases from V and 4 bases from J; bases unmatched to any gene: 9. The full variable domain, rest sourced from reference TRBV29-1 and TRBJ1-2, is SAVISQKPSRDICQRGTSLTIQCQVDSQVTMMFWYRQQPGQSLTLIATANQGSEATYESGFVIDKFPISRPNLTFSTLTVSNMSPEDSSIYLCSVPHSQGGYGYTFGSGTRLTVV.

This clone has more than one count but fewer than ten. This chain's CDR3 is CASRGTYPTGEQFF. CDR3 bases: TGTGCCAGCCGCGGGACTTATCCTACGGGTGAGCAGTTCTTC. This chain links TRBV2 with TRBJ2-1, with TRBD2 as a possible D gene (6 bases). This CDR3 spans 14 amino acids. V was trimmed by 8 bases and J by 9 bases, leaving 20 bases between them. Germline CDR1 is SNHLY and CDR2 is FYNNEI.

The chain has TRBV28 and TRBJ1-2, with TRBD1 matching over 8 bases. Trimming took 8 bases from V and 8 from J; bases not matched to a gene: 19. Germline lookup yields CDR1 MDHEN and CDR2 SYDVKM. The CDR3 spans 16 residues. The CDR3 here is CASRPTSGQGGVGYTF. The DNA of the CDR3 is TGTGCCAGCCGCCCCACCTCAGGACAGGGTGGGGTCGGCTACACCTTC.

This chain connects TRBV7-3 to TRBJ2-7; TRBD1 aligns across 7 bases. CDR1 and CDR2 from the germline V gene are SGHTA and FQGTGA. The CDR3 covers 15 residues. Losses at the gene ends were 1 base for V and 3 bases for J; bases not matched to a gene: 6. The CDR3 DNA is TGTGCCAGCAGCTTAAGCCCTGGGACAGTCTACGAGCAGTACTTC. This codes for CASSLSPGTVYEQYF.

V and J are TRBV5-1 and TRBJ2-2; 7 bases fit TRBD1. V trimming: 6 bases; J trimming: 4 bases; junction bases outside the gene matches: 6. Germline CDR1 is SGHRS and CDR2 is YFSETQ. This CDR3 has 14 amino acids. CDR3 protein: CASTGDSTTGELFF. The CDR3 coding sequence is TGCGCCAGCACTGGGGACAGCACCACCGGGGAGCTGTTTTTT.